This T cell receptor beta chain was captured by sequencing in a study of blood T cell repertoires in COVID-19. Study in general: From the United States, Italy and Spain came samples of acute and convalescent COVID-19. Sources were T cells, B-cell-depleted T cells, or PBMCs; the material itself was cDNA or gDNA.

CDR3 length equals 12 residues. Trimming shortened V by 8 bases and J by 0 bases, and 7 bases separated the two germline ends. Germline values: CDR1 MNHEY, CDR2 SVGAGI. Original processing notes: Cell counts per sample came from amplifying reference gene primers. Profiled with immunoSEQ multiplex PCR; TCRdb holds only in-frame clones, not every one. V and J calls and clone size are as listed in that table; D and trimming were resolved from the DNA. This table has approximately 200,000 clones, about 85% appearing once. This sequence originates from a woman aged 55-75 years who had recovered from COVID-19. The genes are TRBV6-5 and TRBJ1-1, with D unresolved. Specimen: peripheral blood. This chain's CDR3 is CASVALNTEAFF. The CDR3 nucleotides read TGTGCCAGCGTGGCTTTGAACACTGAAGCTTTCTTT.